The TCR beta chain described here comes from a study of blood T cell repertoires in COVID-19. Assay: immunoSEQ multiplex PCR; the TCRdb copy retains only in-frame clones and omits some. Of 150,000 to 200,000 clones in the sample, approximately 88% were seen once. Trimming cost V 6 bases and J 0 bases, with 12 bases left between them. Per germline, CDR1 MNHEY and CDR2 SVGEGT. The CDR3 length is 14 residues. This clone has more than one count but fewer than ten. The chain uses TRBV6-2 or TRBV6-3 and TRBJ2-7; D possibly corresponds to TRBD2 (6 bases). The sequence was collected from a woman in her forties or fifties with acute or convalescent COVID-19. Sequenced input: peripheral blood. The CDR3 loop reads CASSNGGPSYEQYF. As DNA, the CDR3 is TGTGCCAGCAGCAACGGGGGACCCTCCTACGAGCAGTACTTC.